The T cell receptor beta chain under discussion was sequenced for a study of T-cell memory formation after mild COVID-19. Whole-study findings and limits: Within pre-infection memory, some responding clones were found, suggesting cross-reactive memory joined.

This clonotype showed up just a few times. Antigen: not known. J lost 6 bases, V lost 6 bases, and 8 bases had no gene match. Germline CDR1 and CDR2: MRHNA and SNTAGT. The CDR3 is made up of 14 amino acids. cDNA libraries for TCR alpha and TCR beta, carrying sample barcodes and UMIs, came from 5'RACE with constant-segment primers. TCRdb re-analysed the 5' RACE reads in MiXCR, keeping a single row per CDR3 protein. The repertoire has hundreds of thousands of distinct CDR3 sequences, around 25% of them found once; the top ten carry approximately 13%. The chain joins TRBV6-4 to TRBJ2-3; 8 positions agree with TRBD2. This clonotype originated in an adult woman who had mild COVID-19 (a few samples of this study predate the infection). Cell type and time point are not known. Sequencing input: PBMCs or a T cell subset sorted from them (not recorded which). The CDR3: CASRSGSGHDTQYF. DNA of the CDR3: TGTGCCAGCAGGAGCGGGAGTGGCCACGATACGCAGTATTTT.